Here is one T cell receptor beta chain with its context. Its antigen remains unidentified. Per-base qualities were not stored, and no clone one base away is much larger. This entry is derived from a study of blood T cell repertoires in COVID-19 (dated by TCRdb to the early 2020s). In the study overall: Samples covering the acute and convalescent phases of COVID-19 were provided by collaborators in the United States, Italy and Spain. The material from the prospective study consisted of cDNA or gDNA derived from T cells, B-cell-depleted T cells, or PBMCs. The dataset comprised deeply sampled blood TCRbeta repertoires from subjects exposed to, actively infected with, or recovered from COVID-19. Nearly every sample came with metadata listing a de-identified subject ID, COVID-19 status, age in years and sex. Where available, HLA class I and class II types were obtained from metadata supplied by the sample provider rather than from assay-based typing. The repertoires were made available in a free public database intended to serve as a resource for research on the immune response to SARS-CoV-2. Samples were obtained from the ongoing ImmuneRACE study (first 160 participants) and from 1,254 subjects provided by 6 global collaborators.

TCRbeta CDR3 regions were amplified from genomic DNA by means of the immunoSEQ Assay, a bias-controlled multiplex PCR. In the source study's methods: Within the assay, amplification of reference gene primers was used to estimate how many nucleated cells each sample contained. To quantify the absolute abundance of each unique TCRbeta CDR3 rearrangement, sequence reads were collapsed and filtered. For each sample, productive Simpson clonality was calculated by taking the square root of Simpson's diversity index across productive rearrangements. TCRdb holds this immuneACCESS table with in-frame rearrangements only. Some clones are missing; in checked studies, unresolved V genes explain under half, and the rest has no known cause. From that table come the V and J calls and clone size; the DNA was used to work out D and trimming. Counted in this sample were over 150,000 clones; more than 80% of them appeared once. The top ten hold over 0.45% of the sample.

Collaborating institutions collected whole blood in K2EDTA tubes following their own protocols. For TCRbeta analysis, collaborator samples were shipped as frozen whole blood, as isolated PBMCs, or as DNA extracted from either sample type. The paper's findings and limits, for the study overall: The quantity of clinical and demographic metadata differed by source and by participant and was supplied without curation.

CDR1 and CDR2 (LGHDT, YNNKEL) derive from the germline V gene (reference sequence). There are 15 amino acids in the CDR3, from cysteine to phenylalanine inclusive. Only the CDR3 DNA is retained, 45 bases long and in frame from the first base. V has 2 bases trimmed and J has 7 bases trimmed; junction bases matching no gene number 10. Recombination joined TRBV3-1 (or the pseudogene TRBV3-2) with TRBJ1-2, with 7 bases in between that match TRBD1. The receptor was derived from a man over 45 with acute or convalescent COVID-19. Sequenced: peripheral blood. The CDR3 corresponds to CASSQPLEGAGGYTF. The bases are TGTGCCAGCAGCCAACCCCTGGAGGGGGCGGGTGGCTACACCTTC.